This is a list of T cell receptor beta chains from one sample in a study of cytomegalovirus exposure and HLA in healthy donors. Data came from immunoSEQ multiplex PCR; TCRdb stores just in-frame clones and leaves some out. The repertoire consists of 100,000 to 150,000 clones, with 80% occurring once and the leading ten covering approximately 10%. The sequencing sample was made of PBMCs. These receptors came from a man aged 25-45 years in good health and CMV-seropositive. The conserved cysteine and the conserved F or W are not part of the CDR3 here. Fields, in order: CDR3 protein, V gene.

cdr3_aa: ASSSGQGAGNEQF
v_call: TRBV6-6

cdr3_aa: ASSLTSSSDTQY
v_call: TRBV6-4

cdr3_aa: ASSTGQGVAQPQH
v_call: TRBV6-6

cdr3_aa: ASSPLAGGLTDTQY
v_call: TRBV23-1

cdr3_aa: ASSLRGGLGNTEAF
v_call: TRBV19

cdr3_aa: ASSYGQSEAF
v_call: TRBV5-1

cdr3_aa: ASSLVIDTQY
v_call: TRBV5-1

cdr3_aa: ASSQHRMNTEAF
v_call: TRBV4-1

cdr3_aa: ASSLGTGANSPLH
v_call: TRBV27

cdr3_aa: ALAGTGGTAYEQF
v_call: TRBV30

cdr3_aa: ASSLSFKGVVNQPQH
v_call: TRBV27

cdr3_aa: ASSLAGGRQETQY
v_call: TRBV5-1

cdr3_aa: ASSERHPNTEAF
v_call: TRBV6-1

cdr3_aa: ASSSFSGVKTNEQF
v_call: TRBV19

cdr3_aa: ASSPLGARTDTQY
v_call: TRBV6-5

cdr3_aa: ASSIGTGNREKLF
v_call: TRBV19

cdr3_aa: ASSGVGQMEEAF
v_call: TRBV6-1

cdr3_aa: ASSLPPSGEQY
v_call: TRBV7-6

cdr3_aa: ASSSGTGGGQPQH
v_call: TRBV5-6

cdr3_aa: ASKPGPLFPYEQY
v_call: TRBV2

cdr3_aa: ASSPSGGAASYNEQF
v_call: TRBV5-1

cdr3_aa: ASSLGTSGGRGADTQY
v_call: TRBV13

cdr3_aa: ASSYSVVPGSLY
v_call: TRBV6-5

cdr3_aa: ASSYSGNQPQH
v_call: TRBV7-2

cdr3_aa: ASSPGGLEETQY
v_call: TRBV5-1

cdr3_aa: ASSEAEGASDTQY
v_call: TRBV6-1

cdr3_aa: ASSQQTGGLNTGELF
v_call: TRBV4-1

cdr3_aa: ASSFSGGSQETQY
v_call: TRBV11-3

cdr3_aa: ASSITPGQSTDTQY
v_call: TRBV19

cdr3_aa: ASSLRTSRGAF
v_call: TRBV13

cdr3_aa: ASSPLGGTEAF
v_call: TRBV18

cdr3_aa: ASRETGGYGYT
v_call: TRBV19

cdr3_aa: ASSLAHRTAQGYEQY
v_call: TRBV5-1

cdr3_aa: ASSAPGNPPYEQY
v_call: TRBV2

cdr3_aa: AWRPPGLQPYEQY
v_call: TRBV30